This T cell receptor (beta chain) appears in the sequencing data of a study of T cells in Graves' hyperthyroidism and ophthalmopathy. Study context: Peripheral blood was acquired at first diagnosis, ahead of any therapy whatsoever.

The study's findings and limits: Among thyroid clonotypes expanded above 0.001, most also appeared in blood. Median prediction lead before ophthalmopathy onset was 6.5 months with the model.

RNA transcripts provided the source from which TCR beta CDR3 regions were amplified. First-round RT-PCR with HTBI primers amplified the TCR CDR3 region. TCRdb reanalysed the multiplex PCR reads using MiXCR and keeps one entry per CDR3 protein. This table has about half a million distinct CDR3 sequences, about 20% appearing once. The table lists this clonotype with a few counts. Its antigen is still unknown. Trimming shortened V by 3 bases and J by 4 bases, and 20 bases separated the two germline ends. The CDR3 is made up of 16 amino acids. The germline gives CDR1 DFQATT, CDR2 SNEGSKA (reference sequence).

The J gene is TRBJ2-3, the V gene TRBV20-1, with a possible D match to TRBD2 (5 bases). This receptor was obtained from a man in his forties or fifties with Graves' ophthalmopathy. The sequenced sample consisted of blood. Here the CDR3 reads CSASPASRIAPDTQYF. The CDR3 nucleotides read TGCAGTGCTAGCCCAGCTAGCCGCATTGCCCCAGATACGCAGTATTTT.